This T cell receptor beta chain was recovered during a study of siplizumab effects on memory and regulatory T cells. Remarks on this clone: Its antigen remains unidentified.

Study-level points and caveats: No more than a minor fraction of alloreactive clones could be traced back to unstimulated subsets. Alloreactive CD4+ clones that could be mapped were on average about 64% Treg-derived with siplizumab, against 25% to 30% in controls.

Germline CDR1 and CDR2: MGHRA and YSYEKL. Trimming cost V 6 bases and J 4 bases, with 15 bases left between them. CDR3 length: 14 residues. Profiling relied on immunoSEQ multiplex PCR, and the TCRdb table lists in-frame clones only, not all of them. Of around 100,000 clones in the sample, approximately 95% were seen once. The rearrangement links TRBV4-1 to TRBJ1-1; D is possibly TRBD1 (6 bases). The source of this sequence is a human donor in good health. Sequenced input: non-Treg CD4+ T cells sorted from blood. CDR3 region: CASRDTGSITEAFF. Written as DNA, the CDR3 is TGCGCCAGCAGAGATACAGGGTCGATCACTGAAGCTTTCTTT.